The TCR beta chain under discussion was sequenced for a study of blood T cell repertoires in COVID-19. The wider study: Italy, Spain and the United States were the sources of the convalescent and acute COVID-19 samples. PBMCs, B-cell-depleted T cells, or T cells were the source of the cDNA or gDNA that made up the material.

Original processing notes: From reference gene primer amplification, estimates of nucleated cell counts were derived. The assay was immunoSEQ multiplex PCR, and TCRdb's table has in-frame clones only and misses some. That table supplies the V and J calls and clone size; D and trimming were determined from the DNA. The sample lists under 30,000 clones; around 90% were seen once. This CDR3 region has 14 residues. The germline V and J ends were trimmed by 7 bases and 3 bases, with 15 bases remaining between them. CDR1 and CDR2 (germline): MDHEN, SYDVKM. This receptor was taken from a man aged 45-65 years with active COVID-19. The chain couples TRBV28 to TRBJ1-1; D is unresolved. Sequenced input: peripheral blood. CDR3 in amino acids: CASTLMFQDTEAFF. CDR3 nucleotides: TGTGCCAGCACCCTGATGTTTCAGGACACTGAAGCTTTCTTT. The full variable domain, completed using reference TRBV28 and TRBJ1-1, is DVKVTQSSRYLVKRTGEKVFLECVQDMDHENMFWYRQDPGLGLRLIYFSYDVKMKEKGDIPEGYSVSREKKERFSLILESASTNQTSMYLCASTLMFQDTEAFFGQGTRLTVV.